In its sample, the clone carrying this T cell receptor (beta chain) was seen once. This specimen includes other DNA sequences encoding the same CDR3. The V end was cut by 4 bases, the J end by 0 bases, with 13 bases between. In germline, CDR1 is LNHDA, CDR2 SQIVND (reference sequence). This CDR3 has 17 amino acids. PCR involved 60 Vbeta and 13 Jbeta primers. The assay was immunoSEQ multiplex PCR, and TCRdb's table has in-frame clones only and misses some. The top ten clones hold about 7% of a sample with approximately 92,000 clones, more than 60% of them seen once. These data are taken from a study of cytomegalovirus exposure and HLA in healthy donors.

The rearrangement uses TRBV19 and TRBJ1-6; the D gene is possibly TRBD1 (6 bases). Sequenced: PBMCs. This TCR was sampled from a man aged 45 to 65 in good health and CMV-seropositive. The CDR3 DNA sequence: TGTGCCAGTAGTACCCGACAGGCGAGCTCCTATAATTCACCCCTCCACTTT. Translation gives CASSTRQASSYNSPLHF.